This T cell receptor beta chain was observed in a study of T cell responses to AZD1222 COVID-19 vaccine (dated by TCRdb to about 2021). At the level of the whole study: AZD1222 recipients whose second dose came at about 4 weeks and those whose second dose came at about 12 weeks were combined into one group, since spike-specific TCR depth and breadth did not differ between the two schedules. Trial participants were enrolled by age into 18-55, 56-69 and 70-plus year subgroups, with approximately 150, 30 and 60 TCR-sequenced participants respectively. TCR sequencing covered roughly 230 trial participants: 200 to 220 given two doses of AZD1222 and about 26 given two doses of MenACWY control vaccine.

Note on this clone: Its antigen has not been determined. Base qualities are missing; no much larger clone stands one base away.

Reading the label with the study, this specimen's time point is: baseline before first vaccination. Samples from vaccinated people were obtained from the UK trials COV001 and COV002, which included a single-blind randomized controlled phase 2/3 trial of AZD1222 (ChAdOx1 nCoV-19) in healthy adults. For TCRbeta chain sequencing, PBMC samples from trial participants were taken at day 0 and at day 28 after the second dose. Points the paper makes about the study in general: The vaccine-associated CD4 TCRs covered the entire spike protein, and the dominant responses fell in regions 160-218 and 743-854. After two AZD1222 doses, both the breadth and the depth of spike-specific TCRs were significantly higher than at day 0 and than in MenACWY recipients. Reportedly, close to half of the unique spike-specific TCRs recognized epitopes lying outside the regions that are mutated in the B.1.351 and B.1.1.7 variants. In the small 56-69-year group, the increase in depth fell short of significance, most likely because of low power. Participants were mostly white British, with more females than males. The authors suggested clonal diversity may have been underestimated. Because no samples from the day 14 peak response were available, repertoires could be characterized only after the peak T cell response. Conclusions about previously exposed vaccinees were limited because only six or seven AZD1222 recipients were SARS-CoV-2 seropositive at baseline.

Relative to germline, V is 4 bases shorter and J is 4 bases shorter, with 14 bases between their ends. The CDR3 starts with the cysteine, ends with the phenylalanine, and has 14 residues. The read is trimmed to its CDR3 DNA, 42 bases read in frame from base 1. Reading the germline V gene gives CDR1 SGHRS and CDR2 YFSETQ. The CDR3 regions of human TCRbeta chains were analyzed by immunosequencing. Processing in the source paper ran as follows. TCRs in the repertoires were compared against a reference library of SARS-CoV-2-specific TCRs that had been generated with the MIRA antigen-specificity platform. Breadth was defined as the fraction of unique TCRs that were SARS-CoV-2-associated, and depth was defined as the fraction of total T cells that were SARS-CoV-2-associated. Using the MIRA data, each spike-specific TCR was assigned both to the spike region to which the TCR was reactive and to a CD4 or CD8 class. Log10-transformed breadth and depth values were compared by one-way ANOVA with Sidak's multiple comparisons tests. TCRdb took over this immuneACCESS table, retaining in-frame rearrangements with V and J assigned. Such tables are incomplete; in checked studies, under half of the missing clones stem from an unresolved V gene, and the remainder is unexplained. The D gene and trimming were derived from the DNA, and the V and J assignments and clone size from that table. The sample profile shows approximately 100,000 clones; about 88% of them were found once. Roughly 3.7% of the sample goes to the ten largest clones.

This clonotype originated in an adult in good health. The sample consisted of peripheral blood, taken on day 0 of AZD1222 vaccination. The V gene is TRBV5-1 and the J gene is TRBJ1-1, and possibly TRBD1, on 6 matching bases. The nucleotides are TGCGCCAGCAGCCGTTGGGGGCCGAGCACTGAAGCTTTCTTT. This sequence encodes CASSRWGPSTEAFF.